This TCR beta chain derives from a study of control samples from healthy donors and cancer patients. This CDR3 is 14 amino acids long. Losses at the gene ends were 3 bases for V and 10 bases for J; bases not matched to a gene: 7. The germline gives CDR1 MNHEY, CDR2 SVGAGI. Repertoires were generated with immunoSEQ multiplex PCR, while TCRdb's copy carries only in-frame clones and drops some. The sample contains around 110,000 clones, over 85% of which appear only once. Sequenced material: blood. This chain joins TRBV6-5 and TRBJ2-2; TRBD1 matches 8 bases. This clonotype was sampled from a man aged 25 to 40 in good health. This CDR3 reads CASSYSGQGVELFF. CDR3 in DNA: TGTGCCAGCAGTTATTCCGGACAGGGTGTGGAGCTGTTTTTT.